A selection of T cell receptor beta chains follows, all from one sample in a study of response to subunit inactivated influenza vaccine. One entry per CDR3 protein results from TCRdb running MiXCR on the RT-PCR reads. The sample lists more than 400,000 distinct CDR3 sequences, roughly 9.8% occurring once. Sequenced material: PBMCs from blood, taken roughly 47 days after vaccination. These receptors were obtained from a man aged 50-60 years who received an inactivated influenza vaccine. Both conserved end residues are part of each CDR3. D genes are given only for firm matches. Not every row has a clone size; where given, it reads once, few, many or a size class.

V gene: TRBV20-1; J gene: TRBJ2-7; clone size: many; D gene: -; CDR3 protein: CSVSRFGGDSSYEQYF; CDR3 DNA: TGCAGTGTCAGTCGGTTTGGGGGCGATAGCTCCTACGAGCAGTACTTC
V gene: TRBV6-5; J gene: TRBJ1-2; clone size: many; D gene: -; CDR3 protein: CASSYRATYGYTF; CDR3 DNA: TGTGCCAGCAGTTACCGGGCAACCTATGGCTACACCTTC
V gene: TRBV5-1; J gene: TRBJ2-3; clone size: few; D gene: TRBD2; CDR3 protein: CASSFASGSDTQYF; CDR3 DNA: TGCGCCAGCAGCTTCGCTAGCGGGTCAGATACGCAGTATTTT
V gene: TRBV27; J gene: TRBJ2-2; clone size: -; D gene: -; CDR3 protein: CASKEGGRTGELFF; CDR3 DNA: TGTGCCAGCAAGGAGGGGGGGCGGACCGGGGAGCTGTTTTTT
V gene: TRBV5-1; J gene: TRBJ2-7; clone size: few; D gene: -; CDR3 protein: CASSLLPLREQYF; CDR3 DNA: TGCGCCAGCAGCTTGTTACCCCTACGGGAGCAGTACTTC
V gene: TRBV10-3; J gene: TRBJ1-2; clone size: -; D gene: -; CDR3 protein: CAISDSTDYGYTF; CDR3 DNA: TGTGCCATCAGTGATTCGACAGACTATGGCTACACCTTC
V gene: TRBV5-1; J gene: TRBJ2-3; clone size: -; D gene: -; CDR3 protein: CASSRSQSGRGRTDTQYF; CDR3 DNA: TGCGCCAGCAGCCGATCGCAGTCCGGGCGGGGCCGCACAGATACGCAGTATTTT
V gene: TRBV6-5; J gene: TRBJ2-1; clone size: many; D gene: TRBD2; CDR3 protein: CASSYIVAGAPNEQFF; CDR3 DNA: TGTGCCAGCAGTTACATCGTAGCGGGGGCGCCCAATGAGCAGTTCTTC
V gene: TRBV3-1; J gene: TRBJ2-3; clone size: -; D gene: TRBD2; CDR3 protein: CASGRAGVDTQYF; CDR3 DNA: TGTGCGAGCGGAAGAGCGGGAGTTGATACGCAGTATTTT
V gene: TRBV5-1; J gene: TRBJ2-3; clone size: -; D gene: TRBD1; CDR3 protein: CASSRGQGASTDTQYF; CDR3 DNA: TGCGCCAGCAGCCGGGGACAGGGGGCGAGCACAGATACGCAGTATTTT
V gene: TRBV24-1; J gene: TRBJ2-7; clone size: few; D gene: -; CDR3 protein: CATAGQPSYEQYF; CDR3 DNA: TGTGCCACAGCGGGACAGCCTTCCTACGAGCAGTACTTC
V gene: TRBV5-1; J gene: TRBJ2-3; clone size: many; D gene: -; CDR3 protein: CASSPRLGGDTQYF; CDR3 DNA: TGCGCCAGCAGCCCAAGGTTGGGGGGAGATACGCAGTATTTT
V gene: TRBV25-1; J gene: TRBJ2-2; clone size: few; D gene: TRBD1; CDR3 protein: CASRQGGSTGELFF; CDR3 DNA: TGTGCCAGTAGACAGGGCGGATCCACCGGGGAGCTGTTTTTT
V gene: TRBV5-1; J gene: TRBJ2-7; clone size: -; D gene: TRBD1; CDR3 protein: CASSSTGGADEQYF; CDR3 DNA: TGCGCCAGCAGCTCCACAGGGGGCGCGGACGAGCAGTACTTC
V gene: TRBV14; J gene: TRBJ1-2; clone size: few; D gene: TRBD1; CDR3 protein: CASSQERGRQGALLYGYTF; CDR3 DNA: TGTGCCAGCAGCCAAGAGCGGGGGAGACAGGGGGCGCTTCTCTATGGCTACACCTTC
V gene: TRBV19; J gene: TRBJ2-1; clone size: few; D gene: TRBD2; CDR3 protein: CASTGTTYNEQFF; CDR3 DNA: TGTGCCAGTACTGGGACTACCTACAATGAGCAGTTCTTC
V gene: TRBV6-2/TRBV6-3; J gene: TRBJ2-7; clone size: once; D gene: TRBD1; CDR3 protein: CASSPPGTGKGRYEQYF; CDR3 DNA: TGTGCCAGCAGTCCCCCCGGGACAGGAAAAGGTCGGTACGAGCAGTACTTC
V gene: TRBV20-1; J gene: TRBJ2-1; clone size: -; D gene: TRBD2; CDR3 protein: CSAELAAYNEQFF; CDR3 DNA: TGCAGTGCAGAACTAGCGGCCTACAATGAGCAGTTCTTC
V gene: TRBV5-1; J gene: TRBJ2-1; clone size: -; D gene: -; CDR3 protein: CASSLGLQGDNEQFF; CDR3 DNA: TGCGCCAGCAGCTTAGGGCTTCAAGGGGACAATGAGCAGTTCTTC
V gene: TRBV12-3/TRBV12-4; J gene: TRBJ2-5; clone size: -; D gene: -; CDR3 protein: CASSLVRGGQETQYF; CDR3 DNA: TGTGCCAGCAGTTTAGTGAGGGGGGGACAAGAGACCCAGTACTTC
V gene: TRBV7-9; J gene: TRBJ2-5; clone size: few; D gene: -; CDR3 protein: CASSLVSSAQETQYF; CDR3 DNA: TGTGCCAGCAGCTTAGTTTCTAGCGCTCAAGAGACCCAGTACTTC
V gene: TRBV20-1; J gene: TRBJ2-7; clone size: few; D gene: -; CDR3 protein: CSARSYTSYEQYF; CDR3 DNA: TGCAGTGCTAGATCGTACACCTCCTACGAGCAGTACTTC
V gene: TRBV5-1; J gene: TRBJ2-7; clone size: -; D gene: -; CDR3 protein: CASSLAGAGTGRSGEQYF; CDR3 DNA: TGCGCCAGCAGCTTGGCCGGGGCAGGAACAGGTCGATCTGGCGAGCAGTACTTC
V gene: TRBV20-1; J gene: TRBJ2-1; clone size: -; D gene: -; CDR3 protein: CSASWGAVFYNEQFF; CDR3 DNA: TGCAGTGCTAGTTGGGGGGCCGTATTTTACAATGAGCAGTTCTTC
V gene: TRBV4-3; J gene: TRBJ2-7; clone size: few; D gene: TRBD1; CDR3 protein: CASSQQTGDSYEQYF; CDR3 DNA: TGCGCCAGCAGCCAACAGACAGGGGACTCCTACGAGCAGTACTTC
V gene: TRBV12-3/TRBV12-4; J gene: TRBJ1-6; clone size: -; D gene: -; CDR3 protein: CASSLRGAYNSPLHF; CDR3 DNA: TGTGCCAGCAGTTTGAGGGGGGCCTATAATTCACCCCTCCACTTT
V gene: TRBV20-1; J gene: TRBJ1-2; clone size: many; D gene: TRBD1; CDR3 protein: CSETGARPLTGYTF; CDR3 DNA: TGCAGTGAGACAGGGGCGCGCCCTTTAACTGGCTACACCTTC
V gene: TRBV5-1; J gene: TRBJ2-1; clone size: few; D gene: -; CDR3 protein: CASSLALRGDEQFF; CDR3 DNA: TGCGCCAGCAGCTTAGCACTCCGTGGGGATGAGCAGTTCTTC
V gene: TRBV29-1; J gene: TRBJ1-2; clone size: many; D gene: -; CDR3 protein: CSVAGLVDRPGGYTF; CDR3 DNA: TGCAGCGTAGCTGGTCTTGTCGACCGACCGGGCGGCTACACCTTC
V gene: TRBV11-2; J gene: TRBJ2-4; clone size: many; D gene: -; CDR3 protein: CASTRVNGAPLSKNIQYF; CDR3 DNA: TGTGCCAGCACCAGGGTTAACGGGGCGCCCTTAAGCAAAAACATTCAGTACTTC
V gene: TRBV29-1; J gene: TRBJ2-7; clone size: many; D gene: -; CDR3 protein: CSVEGSYEQYF; CDR3 DNA: TGCAGCGTTGAAGGCAGCTACGAGCAGTACTTC